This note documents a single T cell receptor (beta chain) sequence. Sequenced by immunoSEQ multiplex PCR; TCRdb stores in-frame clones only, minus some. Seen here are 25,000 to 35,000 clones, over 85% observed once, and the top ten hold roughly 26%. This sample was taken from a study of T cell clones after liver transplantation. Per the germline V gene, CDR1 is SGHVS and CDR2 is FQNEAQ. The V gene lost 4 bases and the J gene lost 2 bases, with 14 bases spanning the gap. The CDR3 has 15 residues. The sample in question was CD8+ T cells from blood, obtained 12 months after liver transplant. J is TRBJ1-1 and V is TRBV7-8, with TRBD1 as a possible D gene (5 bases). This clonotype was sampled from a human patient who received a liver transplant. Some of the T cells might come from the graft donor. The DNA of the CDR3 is TGTGCCAGCAGCTGGGGACTTTTGTACAACACTGAAGCTTTCTTT. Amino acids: CASSWGLLYNTEAFF.